This section outlines one TCR beta chain sequence together with its context. It has no known antigen specificity. Per-base quality was not reported, and no clone a single base away is much larger than it. TCRbeta CDR3 regions were amplified from genomic DNA using the immunoSEQ Assay, a bias-controlled multiplex PCR. From the authors' description of their analysis: The number of nucleated cells in each sample was estimated by amplification of reference gene primers within the assay. To quantify the absolute abundance of each unique TCRbeta CDR3 rearrangement, sequence reads were collapsed and filtered. For each sample, productive Simpson clonality was calculated as the square root of Simpson's diversity index across productive rearrangements. TCRdb limited this immuneACCESS table to in-frame rearrangements with V and J called. A share of clones is missing; checked studies link under half to unresolved V genes, and the rest is unexplained. V and J calls plus clone size are reproduced from that table; the DNA served to infer D and trimming. Recorded for this sample are more than 150,000 clones; about 84% of them occurred a single time. Clones ranked in the top ten supply about 4.9% of the sample.

The collaborating institutions used their own protocols to collect whole blood in K2EDTA tubes. For TCRbeta analysis, collaborators shipped samples as frozen whole blood, isolated PBMCs, or DNA extracted from either of those sample types. This sample stems from a study of blood T cell repertoires in COVID-19 (dated by TCRdb to the early 2020s). In terms of the full investigation: Collaborator samples came from the United States, Italy and Spain and covered acute and convalescent phases of COVID-19. The dataset comprised deeply sampled blood TCRbeta repertoires from subjects exposed to, actively infected with, or recovered from COVID-19. The material from the prospective study consisted of cDNA or gDNA derived from T cells, B-cell-depleted T cells, or PBMCs. Nearly every sample came with metadata listing a de-identified subject ID, COVID-19 status, age in years and sex. The samples were drawn from the first 160 participants of the ongoing ImmuneRACE study and from 1,254 subjects provided by 6 global collaborators. Where HLA class I and class II types were available, the types were taken from metadata supplied by the sample provider, not from assay-based typing. The repertoires were released in a freely available public database meant as a resource for research on the immune response to SARS-CoV-2. Overall study outcomes, separate from this receptor: How much clinical and demographic metadata was included differed by source and by participant, and the metadata was provided uncurated.

The receptor comes from a woman aged 25 to 45 with acute or convalescent COVID-19. Sequencing used peripheral blood.

In nucleotides, the sequence is TGTGCCAGCAGCCAGGGACAGAATGGCTATGGCTACACCTTC. Its amino acids are CASSQGQNGYGYTF. Here the chain combines TRBV27 and TRBJ1-2; 7 bases in between match TRBD1. Including the terminal cysteine and phenylalanine, the CDR3 comprises 14 residues. Of all the DNA, just the CDR3 is kept, 42 bases in frame from base 1. Per the germline V gene (reference sequence), MNHEY is the CDR1 and SMNVEV is the CDR2. V lost 6 bases and J lost 4 bases, and the count of bases not matched to a germline gene is 8.